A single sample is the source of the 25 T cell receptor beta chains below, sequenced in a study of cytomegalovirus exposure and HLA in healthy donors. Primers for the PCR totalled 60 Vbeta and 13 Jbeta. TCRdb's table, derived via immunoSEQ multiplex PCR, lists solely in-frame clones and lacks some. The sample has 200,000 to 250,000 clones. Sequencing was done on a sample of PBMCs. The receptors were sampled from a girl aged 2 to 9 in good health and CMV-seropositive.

CDR3 in DNA: TGCGCCAGCAGTTTGTCCTCCGGGACACCCTCGTACGAGCAGTACTTC. It specifies CASSLSSGTPSYEQYF. This sequence joins TRBV4-1 and TRBJ2-5; a weak D match, TRBD1 (6 bases). The DNA end favors TRBJ2-7, so the J call may be wrong. CDR3 length: 16 residues. CDR1 and CDR2 (germline): MGHRA, YSYEKL.

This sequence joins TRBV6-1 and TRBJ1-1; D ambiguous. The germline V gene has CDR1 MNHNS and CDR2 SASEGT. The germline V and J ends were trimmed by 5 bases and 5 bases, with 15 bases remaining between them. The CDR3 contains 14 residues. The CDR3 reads CASSKSTGETEAFF. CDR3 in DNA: TGTGCCAGCAGTAAGTCGACCGGGGAGACTGAAGCTTTCTTT.

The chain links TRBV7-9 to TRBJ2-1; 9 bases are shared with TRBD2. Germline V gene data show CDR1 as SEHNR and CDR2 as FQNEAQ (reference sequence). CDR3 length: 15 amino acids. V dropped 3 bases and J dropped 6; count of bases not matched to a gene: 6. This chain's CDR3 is CASSFLSAGGNEQFF. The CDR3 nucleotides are TGTGCCAGCAGCTTTTTGTCAGCGGGAGGCAATGAGCAGTTCTTC.

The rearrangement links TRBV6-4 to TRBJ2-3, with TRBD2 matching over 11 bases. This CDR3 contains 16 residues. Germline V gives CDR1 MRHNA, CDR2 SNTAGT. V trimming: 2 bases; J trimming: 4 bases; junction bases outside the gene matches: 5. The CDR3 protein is CASSDIAGGGPDTQYF. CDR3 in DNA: TGTGCCAGCAGTGACATAGCGGGAGGGGGACCAGATACGCAGTATTTT.

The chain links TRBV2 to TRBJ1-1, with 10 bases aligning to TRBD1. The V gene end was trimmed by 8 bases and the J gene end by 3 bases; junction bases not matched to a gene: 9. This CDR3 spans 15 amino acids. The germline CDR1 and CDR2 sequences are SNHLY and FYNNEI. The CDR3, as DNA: TGTGCCAGCTTGCACCCCGGGACAGGGGACACTGAAGCTTTCTTT. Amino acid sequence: CASLHPGTGDTEAFF.

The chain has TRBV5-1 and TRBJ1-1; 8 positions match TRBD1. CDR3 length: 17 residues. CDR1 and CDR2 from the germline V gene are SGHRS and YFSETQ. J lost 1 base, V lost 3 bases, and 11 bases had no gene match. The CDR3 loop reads CASSSLDREYRNTEAFF. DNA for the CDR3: TGCGCCAGCAGCTCCCTGGACAGGGAATATAGGAACACTGAAGCTTTCTTT.

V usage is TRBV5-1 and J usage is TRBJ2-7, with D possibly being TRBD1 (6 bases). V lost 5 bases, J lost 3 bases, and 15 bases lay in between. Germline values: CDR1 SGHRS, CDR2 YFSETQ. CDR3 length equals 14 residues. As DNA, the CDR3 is TGCGCCAGCAGGCGAGACAGGATTAACTACGAGCAGTACTTC. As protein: CASRRDRINYEQYF.

Here the CDR3 DNA reads TGTGCCAGCACAACTAGCGGGTTCAGCACAGATACGCAGTATTTT. Protein sequence: CASTTSGFSTDTQYF. V is TRBV28 and J is TRBJ2-3, with TRBD2 matching over 9 bases. V was clipped by 7 bases and J by 0 bases; unmatched bases: 5. The germline V gene has CDR1 MDHEN and CDR2 SYDVKM. There are 15 residues in the CDR3.

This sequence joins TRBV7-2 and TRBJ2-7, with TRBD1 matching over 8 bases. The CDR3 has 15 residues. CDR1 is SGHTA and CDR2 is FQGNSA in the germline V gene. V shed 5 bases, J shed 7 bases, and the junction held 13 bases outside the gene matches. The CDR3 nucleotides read TGTGCCAGCAGCCCGAAGACAGGGGAATACTATGAGCAGTACTTC. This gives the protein CASSPKTGEYYEQYF.

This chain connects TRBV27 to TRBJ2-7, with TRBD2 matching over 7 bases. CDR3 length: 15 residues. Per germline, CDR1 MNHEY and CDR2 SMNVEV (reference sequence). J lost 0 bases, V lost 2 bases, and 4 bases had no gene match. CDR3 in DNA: TGTGCCAGCAGTTTACAGCGGGGTAGCTCCTACGAGCAGTACTTC. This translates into CASSLQRGSSYEQYF.

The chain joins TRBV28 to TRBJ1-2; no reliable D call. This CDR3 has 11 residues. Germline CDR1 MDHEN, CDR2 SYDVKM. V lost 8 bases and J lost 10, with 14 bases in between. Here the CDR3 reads CASLGVSSYTF. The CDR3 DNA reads TGTGCCAGCCTCGGGGTTTCGTCCTACACCTTC.

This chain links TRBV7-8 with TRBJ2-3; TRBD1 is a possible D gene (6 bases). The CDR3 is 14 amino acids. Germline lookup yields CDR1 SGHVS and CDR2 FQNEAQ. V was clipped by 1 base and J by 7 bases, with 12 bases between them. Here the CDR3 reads CASSLGSQGNTQYF. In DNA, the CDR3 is TGTGCCAGCAGCTTAGGAAGTCAGGGGAATACGCAGTATTTT.

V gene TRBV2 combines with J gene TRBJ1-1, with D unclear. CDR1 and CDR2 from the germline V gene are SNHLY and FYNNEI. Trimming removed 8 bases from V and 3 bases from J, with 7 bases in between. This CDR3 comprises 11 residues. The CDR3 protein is CASARDTEAFF. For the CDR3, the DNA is TGTGCCAGCGCCCGGGACACTGAAGCTTTCTTT. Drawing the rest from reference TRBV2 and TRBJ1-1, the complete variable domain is EPEVTQTPSHQVTQMGQEVILRCVPISNHLYFYWYRQILGQKVEFLVSFYNNEISEKSEIFDDQFSVERPDGSNFTLKIRSTKLEDSAMYFCASARDTEAFFGQGTRLTVV.

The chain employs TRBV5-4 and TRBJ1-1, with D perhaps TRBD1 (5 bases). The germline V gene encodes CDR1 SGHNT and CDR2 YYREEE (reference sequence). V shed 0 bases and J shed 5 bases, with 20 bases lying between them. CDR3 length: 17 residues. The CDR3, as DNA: TGTGCCAGCAGCTTGGTGTACGGTGTTCAGGGAGGGACTGAAGCTTTCTTT. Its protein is CASSLVYGVQGGTEAFF.

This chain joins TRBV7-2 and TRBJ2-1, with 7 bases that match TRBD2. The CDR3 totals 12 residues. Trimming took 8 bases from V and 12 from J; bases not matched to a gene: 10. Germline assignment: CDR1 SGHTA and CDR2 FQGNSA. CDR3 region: CASGSGGSGQFF. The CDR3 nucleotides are TGTGCCAGCGGATCGGGGGGAAGCGGGCAGTTCTTC.

In DNA form, the CDR3 reads TGTGCCATCAGTGAGAGAACGCGGGACAGACTCACAGATACGCAGTATTTT. Protein: CAISERTRDRLTDTQYF. The genes are TRBV10-3 and TRBJ2-3; weak D call: TRBD1 (7 bases). The length of the CDR3 is 17 residues. V was trimmed by 2 bases and J by 2 bases, leaving 17 bases between them. Germline lookup yields CDR1 ENHRY and CDR2 SYGVKD.

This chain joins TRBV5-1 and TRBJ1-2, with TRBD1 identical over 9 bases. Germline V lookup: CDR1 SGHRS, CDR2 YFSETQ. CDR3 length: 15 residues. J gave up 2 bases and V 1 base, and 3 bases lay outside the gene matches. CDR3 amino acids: CASSLSGTGNYGYTF. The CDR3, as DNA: TGCGCCAGCAGCTTGTCGGGGACAGGGAACTATGGCTACACCTTC.

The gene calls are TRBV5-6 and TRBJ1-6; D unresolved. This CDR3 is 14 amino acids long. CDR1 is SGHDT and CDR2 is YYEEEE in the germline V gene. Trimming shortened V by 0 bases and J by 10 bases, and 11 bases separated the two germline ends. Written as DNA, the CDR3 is TGTGCCAGCAGCTTGGTCACGGGGAGCTCACCCCTCCACTTT. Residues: CASSLVTGSSPLHF.

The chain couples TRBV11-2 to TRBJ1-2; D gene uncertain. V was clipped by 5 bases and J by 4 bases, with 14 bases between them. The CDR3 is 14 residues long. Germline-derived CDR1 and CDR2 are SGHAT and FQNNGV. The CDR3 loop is CASSPPVRGYGYTF. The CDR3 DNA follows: TGTGCCAGCAGCCCCCCCGTAAGAGGCTATGGCTACACCTTC.

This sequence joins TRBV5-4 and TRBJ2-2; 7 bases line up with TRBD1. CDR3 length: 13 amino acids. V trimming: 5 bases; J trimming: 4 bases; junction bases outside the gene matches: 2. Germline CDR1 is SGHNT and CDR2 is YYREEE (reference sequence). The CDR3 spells CASRDRSTGELFF. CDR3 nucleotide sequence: TGTGCCAGCAGGGACAGGAGCACCGGGGAGCTGTTTTTT.

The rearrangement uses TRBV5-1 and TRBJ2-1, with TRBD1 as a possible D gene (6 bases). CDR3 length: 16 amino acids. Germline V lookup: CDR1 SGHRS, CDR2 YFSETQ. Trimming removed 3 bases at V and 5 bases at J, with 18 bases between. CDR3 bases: TGCGCCAGCAGCTGGGGAGACAGGAGTCTTAACAATGAGCAGTTCTTC. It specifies CASSWGDRSLNNEQFF.

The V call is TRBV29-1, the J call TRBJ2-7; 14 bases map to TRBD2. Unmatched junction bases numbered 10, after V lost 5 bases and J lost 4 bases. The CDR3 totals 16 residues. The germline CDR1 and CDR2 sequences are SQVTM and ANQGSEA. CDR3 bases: TGCAGCGTTACCGGGACTAGCGGGAGATTTCCTTACGAGCAGTACTTC. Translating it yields CSVTGTSGRFPYEQYF.

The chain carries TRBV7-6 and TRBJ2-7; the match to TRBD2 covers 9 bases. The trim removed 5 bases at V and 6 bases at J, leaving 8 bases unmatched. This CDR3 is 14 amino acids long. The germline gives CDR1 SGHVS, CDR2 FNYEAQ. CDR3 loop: CASSPTAGGPEQYF. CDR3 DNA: TGTGCCAGCAGCCCGACAGCGGGAGGACCCGAGCAGTACTTC.

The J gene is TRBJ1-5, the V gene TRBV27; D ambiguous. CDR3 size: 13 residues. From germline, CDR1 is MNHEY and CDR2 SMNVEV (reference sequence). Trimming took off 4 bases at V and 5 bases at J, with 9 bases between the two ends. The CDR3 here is CASSWSGHQPQHF. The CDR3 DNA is TGTGCCAGCAGTTGGAGTGGTCATCAGCCCCAGCATTTT.

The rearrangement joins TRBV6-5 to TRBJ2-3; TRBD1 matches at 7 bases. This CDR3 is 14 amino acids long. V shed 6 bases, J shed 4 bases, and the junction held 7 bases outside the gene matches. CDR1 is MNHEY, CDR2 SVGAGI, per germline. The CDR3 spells CASRREGGADTQYF. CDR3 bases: TGTGCCAGCAGGAGGGAAGGGGGCGCAGATACGCAGTATTTT.